The rows below give T cell receptor beta chains drawn from one sample of a study of blood T cell repertoires in COVID-19. Profiled with immunoSEQ multiplex PCR; TCRdb holds only in-frame clones, not every one. The repertoire holds about 250,000 clones, with roughly 90% as singletons. Sequenced material: peripheral blood. The source is a woman between 35 and 50 years old who had recovered from COVID-19. Each CDR3 is given with its conserved first and last residue. Each record gives: V gene, CDR3 protein.

TRBV6-5 | CASRRVDEQYF
TRBV5-1 | CASSLSGQSNTEAFF
TRBV27 | CASSYLGLAGYNEQFF
TRBV10-1 | CASSESRSKGGSYNEQFF
TRBV6-5 | CASSPPGGEAFF
TRBV18 | CASRQGQGDTQYF
TRBV3-1/TRBV3-2 | CASSQSDRDYEQYF
TRBV30 | CAWSFTRTSGSDNEQFF
TRBV5-8 | CASSSLLSAGVVDEQFF
TRBV5-4 | CASSLGQAEAFF
TRBV14 | CASSHGGHTEAFF
TRBV4-2 | CASSQDLGQGSYGYTF
TRBV19 | CASRDTAYEQYF
TRBV11-2 | CASSYRQGAEAFF
TRBV6-4 | CASSGGQSGANVLTF
TRBV2 | CASSVFQGGTGELFF
TRBV19 | CASSISHTGGDYEQYF
TRBV6-2/TRBV6-3 | CASSYSSVRASGSYEQYF
TRBV7-9 | CASSLASGRSGEQYF
TRBV30 | CAWSWGVGEQFF
TRBV28 | CASTGQGFSGANVLTF
TRBV6-5 | CASSYSGQGTYEQYF
TRBV7-8 | CASSRQGAGNTIYF
TRBV3-1/TRBV3-2 | CASSPSQRGDTGELFF
TRBV7-9 | CASSLGDYEQYF
TRBV7-3 | CASSPGGVETQYF
TRBV5-6 | CASSYIAGGDDF
TRBV6-5 | CASRLAGGNNEQFF
TRBV30 | CAWSVKQASGTLGQYF
TRBV7-3 | CASSLGLGAGELFF
TRBV2 | CASTAGYQETQYF
TRBV6-5 | CASSLKRGEQFF
TRBV21-1 | CASSKDSRGQGPNAGTEQYF
TRBV10-3 | CAISARGGEGTEAFF
TRBV6-6 | CASSQRLAGGKTDTQYF
TRBV7-5 | CARSPGGAFYEQYF
TRBV6-5 | CASSLAGANTGELFF
TRBV4-1 | CASSQDQGQGINEQFF
TRBV27 | CASSFAGTSGRETQYF
TRBV24-1 | CATSDPGQGDNEQFF
TRBV10-3 | CAISESASGSRGNTQYF
TRBV7-2 | CASSKTSGTGEQYF
TRBV10-3 | CAIRGETGGEYEQYF
TRBV11-1 | CASSLGASSRDTQYF
TRBV12-3/TRBV12-4 | CATRQKYNEQFF
TRBV30 | CAWMGIAGALNTQYF
TRBV27 | CASSKLADSNTGELFF
TRBV7-9 | CASSPVLAGWAEQYF
TRBV11-3 | CASSLGLANEQFF
TRBV11-2 | CASSLDRGGSYEQFF
TRBV29-1 | CSVTGFEETQYF
TRBV7-3 | CASSLTSGSHGNEQFF
TRBV28 | CASRGQGRAEAFF
TRBV18 | CASSPNRATGELFF
TRBV11-3 | CASSGLAGSYNEQFF
TRBV5-8 | CASSMPGTSYQETQYF
TRBV7-3 | CASSLGDLPGGEQFF
TRBV4-1 | CASSLVRGPADTIYF
TRBV5-6 | CASSSGGETQYF
TRBV6-5 | CASRALGGETQYF